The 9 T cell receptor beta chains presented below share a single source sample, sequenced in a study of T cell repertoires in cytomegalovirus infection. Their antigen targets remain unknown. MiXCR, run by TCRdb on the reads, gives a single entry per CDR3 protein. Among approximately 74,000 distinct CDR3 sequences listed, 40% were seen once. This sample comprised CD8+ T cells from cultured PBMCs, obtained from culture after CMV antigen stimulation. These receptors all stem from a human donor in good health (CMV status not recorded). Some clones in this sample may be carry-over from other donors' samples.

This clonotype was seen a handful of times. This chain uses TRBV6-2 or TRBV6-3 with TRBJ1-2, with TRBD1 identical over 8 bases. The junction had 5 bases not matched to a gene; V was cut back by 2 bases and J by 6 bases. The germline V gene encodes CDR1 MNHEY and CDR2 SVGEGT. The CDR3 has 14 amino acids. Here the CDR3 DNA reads TGTGCCAGCAGTTACCTCGCAGGGGGCGATGGCTACACCTTC. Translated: CASSYLAGGDGYTF.

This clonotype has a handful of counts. The CDR3 DNA reads as TGTGCCAGCAGTTACTGGACAGGCGACACCTACGAGCAGTACTTC. Translating gives CASSYWTGDTYEQYF. The chain links TRBV6-2 or TRBV6-3 to TRBJ2-7, with TRBD1 matching 7 bases. CDR1 and CDR2 from the germline V gene are MNHEY and SVGEGT. The CDR3 loop spans 15 amino acids. Unmatched junction bases numbered 5, after V lost 1 base and J lost 2 bases.

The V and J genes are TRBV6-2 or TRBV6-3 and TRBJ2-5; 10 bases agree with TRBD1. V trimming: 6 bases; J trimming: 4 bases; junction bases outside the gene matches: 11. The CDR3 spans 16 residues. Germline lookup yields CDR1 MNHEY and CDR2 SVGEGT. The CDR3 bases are TGTGCCAGCAGCCCTATCCCCGGGACAGGGGTAGAGACCCAGTACTTC. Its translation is CASSPIPGTGVETQYF.

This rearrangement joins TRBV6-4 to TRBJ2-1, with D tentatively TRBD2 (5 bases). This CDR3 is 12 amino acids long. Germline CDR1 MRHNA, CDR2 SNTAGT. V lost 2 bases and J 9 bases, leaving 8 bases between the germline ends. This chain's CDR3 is CASSDRSGEQFF. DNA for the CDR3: TGTGCCAGCAGTGACCGAAGCGGTGAGCAGTTCTTC.

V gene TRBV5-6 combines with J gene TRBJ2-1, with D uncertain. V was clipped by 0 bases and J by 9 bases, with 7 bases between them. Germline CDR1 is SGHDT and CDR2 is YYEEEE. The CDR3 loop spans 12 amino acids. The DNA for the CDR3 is TGTGCCAGCAGCTTGGGGTACGGTGAGCAGTTCTTC. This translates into CASSLGYGEQFF.

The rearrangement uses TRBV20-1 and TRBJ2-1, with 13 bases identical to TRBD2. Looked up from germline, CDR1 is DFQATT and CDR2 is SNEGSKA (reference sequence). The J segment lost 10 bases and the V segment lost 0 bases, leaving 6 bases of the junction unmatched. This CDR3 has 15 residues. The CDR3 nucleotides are TGCAGTGCTAGAGATAGAACTAGCGGGGGGGGAGAGCAGTTCTTC. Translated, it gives CSARDRTSGGGEQFF.

CDR3: CASSLDLDTIYF. CDR3 coding DNA: TGTGCCAGCAGCTTAGATTTGGACACCATATATTTT. This chain links TRBV7-9 with TRBJ1-3, with D unclear. V lost 1 base and J lost 8, with 6 bases in between. Germline CDR1 SEHNR, CDR2 FQNEAQ (reference sequence). The CDR3 extends over 12 amino acids. Variable domain in full (rest from reference TRBV7-9 and TRBJ1-3): DTGVSQNPRHKITKRGQNVTFRCDPISEHNRLYWYRQTLGQGPEFLTYFQNEAQLEKSRLLSDRFSAERPKGSFSTLEIQRTEQGDSAMYLCASSLDLDTIYFGEGSWLTVV.

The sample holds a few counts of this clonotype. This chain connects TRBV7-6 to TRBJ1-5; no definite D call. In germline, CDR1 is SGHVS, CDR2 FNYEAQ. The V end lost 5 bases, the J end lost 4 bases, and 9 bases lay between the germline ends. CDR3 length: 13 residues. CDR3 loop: CASSLDGNQPQHF. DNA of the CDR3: TGTGCCAGCAGCCTGGACGGGAATCAGCCCCAGCATTTT.

The DNA for the CDR3 is TGTGCCAGCAGCTTAGCCCCCAGGGTGGATGGCTACACCTTC. Its protein product is CASSLAPRVDGYTF. V is TRBV7-8 and J is TRBJ1-2, with D perhaps matching TRBD1 (5 bases). The length of the CDR3 is 14 residues. Germline CDR1 SGHVS, CDR2 FQNEAQ. The V gene lost 0 bases and the J gene lost 6 bases, with 11 bases spanning the gap.